Below, 10 T cell receptor beta chains from the same sample are listed, as sequenced in a study of blood T cells in healthy people across ages. Sample-barcoded 5' priming and a J-beta primer mix drove a second PCR of roughly 6 to 12 cycles. MiXCR, applied by TCRdb to the 5' RACE reads, yields one record per CDR3 protein. In the table there are some 920,000 distinct CDR3 sequences, roughly 50% of which are singletons. Source material: blood. Receptor source: a woman aged 60-75 years in good health.

This rearrangement joins TRBV20-1 to TRBJ1-5, with D possibly matching TRBD1 (5 bases). Germline lookup yields CDR1 DFQATT and CDR2 SNEGSKA (reference sequence). V lost 3 bases and J lost 0, with 9 bases in between. This CDR3 spans 14 amino acids. CDR3 residues: CSASTGDSNQPQHF. CDR3 sequence (DNA): TGCAGTGCTAGCACGGGGGATAGCAATCAGCCCCAGCATTTT.

The J gene is TRBJ2-1, the V gene TRBV7-9; D gene unclear. The CDR3 runs to 16 residues. V lost 5 bases and J lost 3, with 17 bases in between. Germline assignment: CDR1 SEHNR and CDR2 FQNEAQ (reference sequence). CDR3 loop: CASSPKGSLNYNEQFF. The CDR3 DNA is TGTGCCAGCAGCCCCAAGGGCTCCCTGAACTACAATGAGCAGTTCTTC.

The rearrangement joins TRBV7-3 to TRBJ1-2, with 7 bases aligning to TRBD1. Germline assignment: CDR1 SGHTA and CDR2 FQGTGA. V was pared by 5 bases and J by 1 base, with 4 bases of the junction left unmatched. The CDR3 loop spans 14 amino acids. The CDR3 DNA reads as TGTGCCAGCAGCCTCGACAGGGATAACTATGGCTACACCTTC. Protein sequence: CASSLDRDNYGYTF.

In this sample, this clonotype turned up a few times. This chain uses TRBV14 with TRBJ2-7; D assignment may be TRBD1 or TRBD2 (6 bases each). V was cut by 2 bases and J by 3 bases, with 14 bases left in between. There are 15 residues in the CDR3. Germline-derived CDR1 and CDR2 are SGHDN and FVKESK. CDR3 DNA: TGTGCCAGCAGCCAACTGGGGGGCCTCGTCTACGAGCAGTACTTC. The encoded protein is CASSQLGGLVYEQYF.

The rearrangement uses TRBV9 and TRBJ2-7; 8 bases fit TRBD2. The V gene end was trimmed by 4 bases and the J gene end by 6 bases; junction bases not matched to a gene: 18. This CDR3 is built from 17 residues. Germline CDR1 reads SGDLS; CDR2 reads YYNGEE. CDR3 in DNA: TGTGCCAGCAGCTTTATAGTCAGGACAAGCGGACTAGCCGAGCAGTACTTC. Its translation: CASSFIVRTSGLAEQYF. The whole variable domain, remainder taken from reference TRBV9 and TRBJ2-7, is DSGVTQTPKHLITATGQRVTLRCSPRSGDLSVYWYQQSLDQGLQFLIQYYNGEERAKGNILERFSAQQFPDLHSELNLSSLELGDSALYFCASSFIVRTSGLAEQYFGPGTRLTVT.

About this clonotype itself: A read error may be the cause here, since a much bigger clone is one base away. CDR3 nucleotide sequence: TGTGCCAGCAGCCCCCGACTAGCGCCCTACGAGCAGTACTTC. The encoded protein is CASSPRLAPYEQYF. This sequence joins TRBV3-1 and TRBJ2-7; 8 nucleotides align to TRBD2. V lost 4 bases to trimming and J lost 2 bases; unmatched junction nucleotides: 4. The CDR3 is 14 residues long. CDR1 is LGHDT and CDR2 is YNNKEL in the germline V gene (reference sequence).

The chain is built from TRBV15 and TRBJ2-5, with 10 bases identical to TRBD2. The J call is uncertain, as TRBJ2-4 better fits the DNA end. The CDR3 covers 17 residues. CDR1 and CDR2 (germline): LNHNV, YYDKDF (reference sequence). The CDR3 here is CATSRDGLAGVTNIQYF. CDR3 nucleotides: TGTGCCACCAGCAGAGATGGTCTAGCGGGAGTCACAAACATTCAGTACTTC.

The chain is built from TRBV10-3 and TRBJ2-3; D perhaps matches TRBD2 (7 bases). Germline V gene lookup returns CDR1 ENHRY and CDR2 SYGVKD. The CDR3 totals 15 residues. Trimming took 10 bases from V and 4 from J, leaving 21 bases between them. Here the CDR3 reads CATGGGRGLADTQYF. CDR3 in DNA: TGTGCCACCGGGGGCGGGAGAGGACTGGCAGATACGCAGTATTTT.

The rearrangement uses TRBV5-1 and TRBJ2-3, with 8 bases matching TRBD1. The CDR3 covers 17 residues. Germline lookup yields CDR1 SGHRS and CDR2 YFSETQ. The J segment lost 0 bases and the V segment lost 0 bases, leaving 6 bases of the junction unmatched. This CDR3 reads CASSLASDRGSTDTQYF. The DNA of the CDR3 is TGCGCCAGCAGCTTGGCGTCCGACAGGGGTAGCACAGATACGCAGTATTTT. Using reference TRBV5-1 and TRBJ2-3 for the parts outside the CDR3, the full variable domain is KAGVTQTPRYLIKTRGQQVTLSCSPISGHRSVSWYQQTPGQGLQFLFEYFSETQRNKGNFPGRFSGRQFSNSRSEMNVSTLELGDSALYLCASSLASDRGSTDTQYFGPGTRLTVL.

J is TRBJ1-1 and V is TRBV2, with a weak D call TRBD1 (5 bases). CDR3 size: 13 residues. V was shortened by 5 bases and J by 6 bases, with 13 bases between the two germline ends. Germline values: CDR1 SNHLY, CDR2 FYNNEI. CDR3 in DNA: TGTGCCAGCAGTAACCAGGGAACACCTGAAGCTTTCTTT. This codes for CASSNQGTPEAFF.